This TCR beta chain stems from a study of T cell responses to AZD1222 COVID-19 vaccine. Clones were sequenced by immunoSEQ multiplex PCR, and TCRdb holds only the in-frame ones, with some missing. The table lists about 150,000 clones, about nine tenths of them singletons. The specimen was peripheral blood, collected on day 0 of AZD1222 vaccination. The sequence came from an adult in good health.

The CDR3 is CSVTTTGRGEQYF. The CDR3 bases are TGCAGCGTCACCACCACAGGGAGAGGCGAGCAGTACTTC. The rearrangement uses TRBV29-1 and TRBJ2-7; D perhaps matches TRBD1 (6 bases). The CDR3 contains 13 residues. Germline V CDR1 and CDR2: SQVTM, ANQGSEA. V lost 6 bases, J lost 6 bases, and 18 bases lay in between.